This TCR beta chain derives from a study of control samples from healthy donors and cancer patients. Sequencing used immunoSEQ multiplex PCR; TCRdb keeps in-frame clones, though not all of them. The data show around 82,000 clones, 87% seen once. The germline V and J ends were trimmed by 8 bases and 4 bases, with 9 bases remaining between them. Germline lookup yields CDR1 SNHLY and CDR2 FYNNEI. The CDR3 contains 11 residues. V gene TRBV2 combines with J gene TRBJ2-7; D unresolved. The TCR originated in a man aged 50 to 59 in good health. Sequenced material: blood. Here the CDR3 reads CASGSGYEQYV. The CDR3 DNA follows: TGTGCCAGCGGGTCCGGATACGAGCAGTACGTC.